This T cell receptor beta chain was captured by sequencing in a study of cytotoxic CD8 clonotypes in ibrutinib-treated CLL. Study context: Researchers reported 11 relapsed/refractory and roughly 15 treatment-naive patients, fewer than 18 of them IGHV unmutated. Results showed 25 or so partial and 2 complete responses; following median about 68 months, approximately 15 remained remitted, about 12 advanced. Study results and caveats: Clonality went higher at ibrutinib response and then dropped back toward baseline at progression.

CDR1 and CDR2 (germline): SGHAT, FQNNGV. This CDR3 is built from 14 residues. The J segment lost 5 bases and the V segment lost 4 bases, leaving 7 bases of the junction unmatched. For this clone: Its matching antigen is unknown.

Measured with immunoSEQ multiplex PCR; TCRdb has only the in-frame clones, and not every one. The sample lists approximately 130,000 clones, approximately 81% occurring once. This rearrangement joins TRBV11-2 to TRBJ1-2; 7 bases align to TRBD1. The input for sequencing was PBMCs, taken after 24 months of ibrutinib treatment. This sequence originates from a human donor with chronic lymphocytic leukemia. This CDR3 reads CASSSDRRRYGYTF. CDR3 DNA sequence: TGTGCCAGCAGCTCGGACAGGAGGAGGTATGGCTACACCTTC.